Listed here is a single T cell receptor beta chain. Authors' processing steps: Researchers report that nucleated cell counts were estimated from reference gene primer amplification. The method was immunoSEQ multiplex PCR; TCRdb's version includes in-frame clones alone and lacks a portion of them. That table supplies the V and J calls and clone size; D and trimming were determined from the DNA. The table has roughly 250,000 clones, roughly 85% seen once. The sample belongs to a study of blood T cell repertoires in COVID-19. The participants were between about 18 and 95 years old and came from under 25 US areas. With V trimmed by 3 bases and J by 0 bases, 2 bases remained unmatched. The CDR3 sequence is 16 residues long. Germline CDR1 and CDR2: KGHSH and LQKENI.

The gene calls are TRBV18 and TRBJ1-6; 7 bases match TRBD1. The sample consisted of PBMCs or T cells enriched from blood (not recorded which). The receptor was derived from a woman aged 25 to 39 who had recovered from COVID-19. This chain's CDR3 is CASSPDRSSYNSPLHF. In DNA, the CDR3 is TGTGCCAGCTCACCGGACAGGAGCTCCTATAATTCACCCCTCCACTTT.